Each of the 11 T cell receptor beta chains below was sequenced from the same sample in a study of CD8 T cells in ankylosing spondylitis. TCRdb analysed the 5' RACE reads with MiXCR anew, one entry per CDR3 protein. This repertoire shows roughly 260,000 distinct CDR3 sequences, roughly 20% found once; its top ten account for under 8.5%. Sequenced: blood, either unsorted or a sorted T cell fraction (not recorded which). Source of these receptors: a male donor with ankylosing spondylitis or in good health (not recorded which).

This clonotype turned up a few times. The V and J genes are TRBV5-1 and TRBJ1-1; 7 bases are a match to TRBD1. CDR1 and CDR2 from the germline V gene are SGHRS and YFSETQ. The CDR3 spans 14 residues. Germline trimming cut 1 base from V and 3 bases from J; bases unmatched to any gene: 3. The CDR3 sequence: CASSLRTGDTEAFF. DNA for the CDR3: TGCGCCAGCAGCTTGAGGACAGGAGACACTGAAGCTTTCTTT.

This clonotype was detected a few times. CDR3 DNA sequence: TGTGCCAGCGGCGGGAGTTGGGAGCAGTACGTC. It yields the protein CASGGSWEQYV. V usage is TRBV28 and J usage is TRBJ2-7, with 7 positions matching TRBD2. The germline gives CDR1 MDHEN, CDR2 SYDVKM. The V gene end was trimmed by 8 bases and the J gene end by 7 bases; junction bases not matched to a gene: 5. This CDR3 has 11 amino acids.

This clonotype was counted only a few times. This rearrangement joins TRBV27 to TRBJ2-2; a possible D gene is TRBD1 (6 bases). The V gene's germline CDR1 is MNHEY and CDR2 SMNVEV (reference sequence). Trimming cost V 6 bases and J 8 bases, with 10 bases left between them. The CDR3 covers 12 residues. The CDR3 nucleotides read TGTGCCAGCAGATACAGGGATGGGGAGCTGTTTTTT. Its translation: CASRYRDGELFF.

V usage is TRBV11-2 and J usage is TRBJ2-5; possible D gene TRBD2, 7 bases. The germline gives CDR1 SGHAT, CDR2 FQNNGV. The CDR3 is 16 residues long. Trimming took off 2 bases at V and 5 bases at J, with 18 bases between the two ends. This CDR3 is CASSLRGGTQGETQYF. Here the CDR3 DNA reads TGTGCCAGCAGCTTACGGGGAGGGACCCAGGGGGAGACCCAGTACTTC.

The genes are TRBV25-1 and TRBJ2-4; 10 nucleotides line up with TRBD1. The CDR3 extends over 15 amino acids. The trim removed 1 base at V and 7 bases at J, leaving 4 bases unmatched. The germline V gene has CDR1 MGHDK and CDR2 SYGVNS. The CDR3 spells CASSESGGQGNIQYF. DNA for the CDR3: TGTGCCAGCAGTGAATCTGGGGGACAGGGGAACATTCAGTACTTC.

The genes are TRBV5-1 and TRBJ1-1; D is unresolved. In germline, CDR1 is SGHRS, CDR2 YFSETQ. Trimming took 6 bases from V and 1 from J, leaving 16 bases between them. The CDR3 is 15 residues long. The CDR3 region is CASNPRPEGNTEAFF. The CDR3 DNA is TGCGCCAGCAACCCCCGCCCGGAGGGGAACACTGAAGCTTTCTTT. The variable domain in full, completed from reference TRBV5-1 and TRBJ1-1, reads KAGVTQTPRYLIKTRGQQVTLSCSPISGHRSVSWYQQTPGQGLQFLFEYFSETQRNKGNFPGRFSGRQFSNSRSEMNVSTLELGDSALYLCASNPRPEGNTEAFFGQGTRLTVV.

This clonotype occurred many times. The chain joins TRBV29-1 to TRBJ2-2; no clear D. The CDR3 is made up of 13 amino acids. Trimming took off 3 bases at V and 1 base at J, with 6 bases between the two ends. CDR1 SQVTM and CDR2 ANQGSEA come from the germline V gene. CDR3 coding DNA: TGCAGCGTTGATAGACAGAACACCGGGGAGCTGTTTTTT. This encodes CSVDRQNTGELFF.

This chain's CDR3 is CASSLESPGFQETQYF. As DNA, the CDR3 is TGCGCCAGCAGCTTGGAGTCCCCAGGGTTTCAAGAGACCCAGTACTTC. The rearrangement joins TRBV5-1 to TRBJ2-5; D possibly corresponds to TRBD1 (5 bases). CDR3 size: 16 residues. The germline V gene encodes CDR1 SGHRS and CDR2 YFSETQ. V lost 0 bases and J 2 bases, leaving 14 bases between the germline ends.

This clonotype was seen ten or more times. V gene TRBV20-1 combines with J gene TRBJ2-3; D not resolved. V dropped 1 base and J dropped 5 bases, with 4 bases sitting between them. The CDR3 loop spans 11 amino acids. Per the germline V gene, CDR1 is DFQATT and CDR2 is SNEGSKA (reference sequence). The CDR3 nucleotides read TGCAGTGCTAGAGGAGGAGATACGCAGTATTTT. This codes for CSARGGDTQYF.

This clonotype was observed many times. The genes are TRBV28 and TRBJ2-1; 11 bases match TRBD1. V was clipped by 5 bases and J by 9 bases; unmatched bases: 6. Germline V gene data show CDR1 as MDHEN and CDR2 as SYDVKM. The CDR3 sequence is 14 residues long. CDR3 region: CASSRTGGEGEQFF. CDR3 DNA sequence: TGTGCCAGCAGTAGGACAGGGGGCGAGGGTGAGCAGTTCTTC. Full variable domain (missing parts from reference TRBV28 and TRBJ2-1): DVKVTQSSRYLVKRTGEKVFLECVQDMDHENMFWYRQDPGLGLRLIYFSYDVKMKEKGDIPEGYSVSREKKERFSLILESASTNQTSMYLCASSRTGGEGEQFFGPGTRLTVL.

The table lists this clonotype with a few counts. The CDR3 sequence: CSAIRRTSGRPSYEQYV. CDR3 sequence (DNA): TGCAGTGCCATCAGGCGGACTAGCGGGAGACCCTCCTACGAGCAGTACGTC. V gene TRBV20-1 combines with J gene TRBJ2-7, with TRBD2 identical over 13 bases. The length of the CDR3 is 17 residues. In germline, CDR1 is DFQATT, CDR2 SNEGSKA (reference sequence). Unmatched junction bases numbered 11, after V lost 6 bases and J lost 0 bases.